The TCR beta chain under discussion was sequenced for a study of blood T cell repertoires in COVID-19. As processed by the authors: Amplification of reference gene primers was used by the study to estimate nucleated cell counts. This table comes from immunoSEQ multiplex PCR, and its TCRdb copy is limited to in-frame clones, with some not included. The DNA gave D and trimming, while V, J and clone size come from that table. The sample has 90,000 to 120,000 clones, less than 90% seen once. Between the trimmed V and J ends, which lost 0 bases and 4 bases, there was a span of 11 bases. The CDR3 runs to 15 residues. CDR1 is SGHKS, CDR2 YYEKEE, per germline (reference sequence).

The source of this sequence is a human donor in a cohort sampled during active COVID-19. Sequencing input: peripheral blood. V is TRBV5-5 and J is TRBJ1-5, with a possible D match to TRBD1 (5 bases). CDR3 sequence: CASSLGVTANQPQHF. In nucleotides, the CDR3 is TGTGCCAGCAGCTTGGGTGTGACAGCGAATCAGCCCCAGCATTTT.